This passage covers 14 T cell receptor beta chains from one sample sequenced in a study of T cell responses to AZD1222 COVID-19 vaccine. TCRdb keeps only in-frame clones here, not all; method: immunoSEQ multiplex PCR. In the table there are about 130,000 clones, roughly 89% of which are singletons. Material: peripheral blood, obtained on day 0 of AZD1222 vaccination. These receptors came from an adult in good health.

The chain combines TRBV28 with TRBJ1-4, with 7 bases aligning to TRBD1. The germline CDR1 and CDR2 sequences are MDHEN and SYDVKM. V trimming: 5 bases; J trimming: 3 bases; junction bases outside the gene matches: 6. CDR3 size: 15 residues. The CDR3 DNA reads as TGTGCCAGCAGTCTTCAGGGGGTCGCTAATGAAAAACTGTTTTTT. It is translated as CASSLQGVANEKLFF.

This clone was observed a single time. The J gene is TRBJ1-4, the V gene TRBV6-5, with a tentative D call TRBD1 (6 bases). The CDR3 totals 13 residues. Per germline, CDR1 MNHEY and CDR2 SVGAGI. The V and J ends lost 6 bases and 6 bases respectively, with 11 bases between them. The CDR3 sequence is CASSRTVDEKLFF. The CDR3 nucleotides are TGTGCCAGCAGCCGGACAGTTGATGAAAAACTGTTTTTT.

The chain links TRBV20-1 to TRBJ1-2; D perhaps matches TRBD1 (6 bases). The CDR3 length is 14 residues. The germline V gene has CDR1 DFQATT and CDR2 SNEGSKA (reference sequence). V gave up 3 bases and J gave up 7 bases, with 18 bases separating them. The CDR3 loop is CSASPGLGASGYTF. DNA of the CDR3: TGCAGTGCTAGTCCGGGGCTGGGGGCTAGTGGCTACACCTTC.

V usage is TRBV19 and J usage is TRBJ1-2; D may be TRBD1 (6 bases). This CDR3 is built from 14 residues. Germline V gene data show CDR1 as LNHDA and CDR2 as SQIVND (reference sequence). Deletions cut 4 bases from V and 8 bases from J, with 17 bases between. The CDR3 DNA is TGTGCCAGTAGTAGACAAGGACAGCTTTTGGGCTACACCTTC. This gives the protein CASSRQGQLLGYTF.

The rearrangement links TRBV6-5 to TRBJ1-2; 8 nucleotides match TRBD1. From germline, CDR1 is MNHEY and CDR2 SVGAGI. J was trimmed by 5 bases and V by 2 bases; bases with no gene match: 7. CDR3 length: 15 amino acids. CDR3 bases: TGTGCCAGCAGTTACCCCCTCAGACAGGGGTATGGCTACACCTTC. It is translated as CASSYPLRQGYGYTF.

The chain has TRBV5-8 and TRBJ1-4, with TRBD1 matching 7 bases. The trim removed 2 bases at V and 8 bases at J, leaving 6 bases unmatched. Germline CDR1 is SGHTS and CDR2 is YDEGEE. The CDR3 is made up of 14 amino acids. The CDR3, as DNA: TGTGCCAGCAGCTTTTACAGGGGAGCCGAAAAACTGTTTTTT. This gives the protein CASSFYRGAEKLFF.

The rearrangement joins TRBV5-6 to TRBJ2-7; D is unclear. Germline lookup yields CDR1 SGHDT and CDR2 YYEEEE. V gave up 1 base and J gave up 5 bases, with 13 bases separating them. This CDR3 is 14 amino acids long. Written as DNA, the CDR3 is TGTGCCAGCAGCTTGTTACGGGTTGAGGACGAGCAGTACTTC. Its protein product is CASSLLRVEDEQYF. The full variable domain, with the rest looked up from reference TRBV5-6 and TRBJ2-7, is DAGVTQSPTHLIKTRGQQVTLRCSPKSGHDTVSWYQQALGQGPQFIFQYYEEEERQRGNFPDRFSGHQFPNYSSELNVNALLLGDSALYLCASSLLRVEDEQYFGPGTRLTVT.

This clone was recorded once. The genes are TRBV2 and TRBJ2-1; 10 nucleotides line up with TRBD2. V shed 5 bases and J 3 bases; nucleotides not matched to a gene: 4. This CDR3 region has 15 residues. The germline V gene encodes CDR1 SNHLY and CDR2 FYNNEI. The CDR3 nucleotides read TGTGCCAGCAGTTTTGGACTAGCGGACTACAATGAGCAGTTCTTC. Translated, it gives CASSFGLADYNEQFF. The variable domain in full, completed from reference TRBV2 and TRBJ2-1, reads EPEVTQTPSHQVTQMGQEVILRCVPISNHLYFYWYRQILGQKVEFLVSFYNNEISEKSEIFDDQFSVERPDGSNFTLKIRSTKLEDSAMYFCASSFGLADYNEQFFGPGTRLTVL.

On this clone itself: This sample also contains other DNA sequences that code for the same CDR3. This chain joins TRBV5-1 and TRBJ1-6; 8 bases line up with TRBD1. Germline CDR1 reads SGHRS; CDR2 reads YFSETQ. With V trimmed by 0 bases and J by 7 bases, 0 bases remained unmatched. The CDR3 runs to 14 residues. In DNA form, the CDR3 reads TGCGCCAGCAGCTTGGGGACAGGGAATTCACCCCTCCACTTT. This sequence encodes CASSLGTGNSPLHF.

Written as DNA, the CDR3 is TGTGCCAGCAGCTGGGACCCCGCAAACAGGGTAAACACTGAAGCTTTCTTT. It translates to CASSWDPANRVNTEAFF. The chain uses TRBV5-5 and TRBJ1-1; D may be TRBD1 (6 bases). Germline CDR1 SGHKS, CDR2 YYEKEE (reference sequence). The CDR3 is 17 amino acids. Deletions cut 3 bases from V and 2 bases from J, with 20 bases between. Combining the CDR3 with reference TRBV5-5 and TRBJ1-1 gives the whole variable domain DAGVTQSPTHLIKTRGQQVTLRCSPISGHKSVSWYQQVLGQGPQFIFQYYEKEERGRGNFPDRFSARQFPNYSSELNVNALLLGDSALYLCASSWDPANRVNTEAFFGQGTRLTVV.

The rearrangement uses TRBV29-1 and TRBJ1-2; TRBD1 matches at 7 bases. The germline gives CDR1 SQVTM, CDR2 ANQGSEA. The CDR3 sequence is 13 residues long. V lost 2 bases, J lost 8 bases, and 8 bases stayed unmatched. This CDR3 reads CSVEYDREEGYTF. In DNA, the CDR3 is TGCAGCGTTGAATACGACAGGGAGGAGGGCTACACCTTC.

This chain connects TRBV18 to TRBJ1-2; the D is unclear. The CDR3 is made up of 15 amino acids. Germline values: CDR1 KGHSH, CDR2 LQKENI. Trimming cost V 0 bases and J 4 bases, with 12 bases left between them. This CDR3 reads CASSPPSRTFYGYTF. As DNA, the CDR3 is TGTGCCAGCTCACCACCGTCAAGGACGTTCTATGGCTACACCTTC.

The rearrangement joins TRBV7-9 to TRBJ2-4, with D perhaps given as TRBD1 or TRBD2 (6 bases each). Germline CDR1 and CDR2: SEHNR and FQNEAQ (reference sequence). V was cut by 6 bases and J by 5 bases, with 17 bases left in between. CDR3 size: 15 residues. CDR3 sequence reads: CASRHSEEGENIQYF. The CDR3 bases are TGTGCCAGCAGACATTCAGAGGAGGGGGAAAACATTCAGTACTTC.

In DNA form, the CDR3 reads TGTGCCAGCGAAGACGGAAGGTTTGTTGGCTACACCTTC. The encoded protein is CASEDGRFVGYTF. V usage is TRBV6-5 and J usage is TRBJ1-2, with no clear D. Trimming left V 8 bases short and J 7 bases short, with 17 bases between. CDR3 length: 13 residues. Looked up from germline, CDR1 is MNHEY and CDR2 is SVGAGI.